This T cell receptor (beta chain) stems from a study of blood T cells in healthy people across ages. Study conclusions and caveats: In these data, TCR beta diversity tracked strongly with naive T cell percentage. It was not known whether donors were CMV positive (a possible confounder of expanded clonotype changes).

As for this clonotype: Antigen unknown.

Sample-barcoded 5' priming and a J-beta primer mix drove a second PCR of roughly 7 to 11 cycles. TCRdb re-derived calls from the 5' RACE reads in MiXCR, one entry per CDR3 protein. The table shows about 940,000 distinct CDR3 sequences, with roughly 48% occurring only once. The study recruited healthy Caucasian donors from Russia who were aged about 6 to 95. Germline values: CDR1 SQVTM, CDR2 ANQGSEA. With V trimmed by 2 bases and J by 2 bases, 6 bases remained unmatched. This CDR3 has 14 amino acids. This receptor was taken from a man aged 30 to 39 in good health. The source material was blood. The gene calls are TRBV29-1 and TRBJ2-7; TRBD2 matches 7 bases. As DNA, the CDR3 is TGCAGCGTTGAATCGGGGGGTGAGACCTACGAGCAGTACTTC. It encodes CSVESGGETYEQYF.